This T cell receptor beta chain was documented in a study of T cell responses to AZD1222 COVID-19 vaccine. This clone occurred once. Sequencing was performed with immunoSEQ multiplex PCR; in TCRdb, only in-frame clones are kept and a portion is missing. Of around 95,000 clones listed, about 87% were seen once; the top ten hold 1.8%. The TCR originated in an adult in good health. The material was peripheral blood, obtained on day 0 of AZD1222 vaccination.

CDR3 residues: CASSAAYEQYF. CDR3 sequence (DNA): TGTGCCAGCAGTGCCGCCTACGAGCAGTACTTC. This chain joins TRBV2 and TRBJ2-7; D gene uncertain. Germline V gene data show CDR1 as SNHLY and CDR2 as FYNNEI. The CDR3 extends over 11 amino acids. Trimming removed 4 bases at V and 2 bases at J, with 3 bases between.